This T cell receptor beta chain was found in a study of technical replicates of blood from several donors. The CDR3 is made up of 15 amino acids. Germline CDR1 and CDR2: MNHEY and SVGAGI. Trimming cost V 10 bases and J 3 bases; bases outside gene matches: 7. The table came from immunoSEQ multiplex PCR; TCRdb's copy has only in-frame clones and leaves some out. The sample contains 13,000 to 15,000 clones, 80% of which appear only once. Sequenced material: PBMCs. V is TRBV6-5 and J is TRBJ2-3; 13 nucleotides agree with TRBD2. The receptor's source is a human donor in good health. The CDR3 reads CATTLAGGRTDTQYF. Here the CDR3 DNA reads TGTGCCACCACACTAGCGGGAGGGAGGACAGATACGCAGTATTTT.